Below, 13 T cell receptor beta chains from the same sample are listed, as sequenced in a study of radiation and T cells in renal cell carcinoma. Documented time point: baseline pretreatment blood. Treatment described: 15 Gy SBRT to primary tumor, nephrectomy 4 weeks later. Libraries were prepared by immunoSEQ multiplex PCR; TCRdb keeps only in-frame clonotypes and omits some of them. Of 100,000 to 150,000 clones listed, 80% to 85% are singletons. The specimen comprised blood, sampled from a patient whose treatment included radiotherapy and nephrectomy. These receptors were obtained from a woman aged 55-70 years with renal cell carcinoma.

V usage is TRBV5-1 and J usage is TRBJ1-1; no definite D call. This CDR3 has 13 amino acids. Per germline, CDR1 SGHRS and CDR2 YFSETQ. V was trimmed by 0 bases and J by 5 bases, leaving 8 bases between them. CDR3 residues: CASSLASATEAFF. The CDR3 DNA reads as TGCGCCAGCAGCTTGGCGTCGGCTACTGAAGCTTTCTTT.

The CDR3 loop is CASSYGWTGGVSEQYF. The CDR3 nucleotides are TGTGCCAGCAGTTACGGCTGGACAGGGGGCGTATCCGAGCAGTACTTC. The chain couples TRBV6-6 to TRBJ2-7; 11 bases match TRBD1. V dropped 2 bases and J dropped 6; count of bases not matched to a gene: 9. Looked up from germline, CDR1 is MNHNY and CDR2 is SVGAGI (reference sequence). This CDR3 contains 16 residues.

This rearrangement joins TRBV7-9 to TRBJ1-6; 7 nucleotides line up with TRBD1. CDR1 and CDR2 (germline): SEHNR, FQNEAQ (reference sequence). V gave up 0 bases and J gave up 7 bases; unmatched junction bases: 15. This CDR3 is built from 19 residues. CDR3 loop: CASSLALDYTGERNSPLHF. DNA for the CDR3: TGTGCCAGCAGCTTAGCGCTGGATTATACAGGGGAGCGGAATTCACCCCTCCACTTT.

The chain has TRBV28 and TRBJ1-2; weak D call: TRBD1 (6 bases). The germline V and J ends were trimmed by 5 bases and 4 bases, with 20 bases remaining between them. The CDR3 loop spans 16 amino acids. Germline CDR1 is MDHEN and CDR2 is SYDVKM. The CDR3: CASSLLRGAQVYGYTF. DNA of the CDR3: TGTGCCAGCAGTCTCCTGAGGGGGGCACAGGTCTATGGCTACACCTTC.

The chain uses TRBV10-3 and TRBJ2-1, with TRBD2 matching over 14 bases. The V and J ends lost 5 bases and 8 bases, in that order; junction bases with no gene match: 8. Germline CDR1 reads ENHRY; CDR2 reads SYGVKD. CDR3 length: 16 amino acids. CDR3 in amino acids: CAISPGTSGGDYEQFF. CDR3 in DNA: TGTGCCATCAGTCCGGGGACTAGCGGGGGAGACTATGAGCAGTTCTTC.

The chain joins TRBV5-4 to TRBJ2-1; D is tentatively TRBD1 or TRBD2 (5 bases each). Trimming pared 4 bases from V and 10 bases from J, leaving 15 bases between. CDR1 SGHNT and CDR2 YYREEE come from the germline V gene (reference sequence). The CDR3 runs to 13 residues. CDR3 nucleotide sequence: TGTGCCAGCAGCCGGACGGACGGGACGGAGCAGTTCTTC. Amino acid sequence: CASSRTDGTEQFF.

The genes are TRBV10-3 and TRBJ1-2; D ambiguous. The CDR3 loop spans 13 amino acids. V was clipped by 2 bases and J by 2 bases, with 6 bases between them. Germline assignment: CDR1 ENHRY and CDR2 SYGVKD. CDR3: CAISETDNYGYTF. In DNA form, the CDR3 reads TGTGCCATCAGTGAGACAGACAACTATGGCTACACCTTC.

The chain has TRBV11-2 and TRBJ1-6; TRBD1 aligns across 8 bases. With V trimmed by 5 bases and J by 5 bases, 2 bases remained unmatched. CDR3 length: 14 amino acids. Looked up from germline, CDR1 is SGHAT and CDR2 is FQNNGV. The chain's CDR3 is CASSATGDNSPLHF. For the CDR3, the DNA is TGTGCCAGCAGCGCGACAGGGGATAATTCACCCCTCCACTTT.

CDR3 protein: CASSDRGRVVWGYTF. CDR3 nucleotide sequence: TGTGCCAGCAGTGACCGGGGGAGGGTAGTATGGGGCTACACCTTC. The chain recombines TRBV6-1 with TRBJ1-2; perhaps TRBD1 as D (5 bases). The CDR3 is made up of 15 amino acids. Germline V gene data show CDR1 as MNHNS and CDR2 as SASEGT. With 3 bases removed from V and 8 bases from J, the gap between germline ends came to 19 bases.

This chain uses TRBV7-9 with TRBJ2-2; D unclear. Between the trimmed V and J ends, which lost 5 bases and 0 bases, there was a span of 10 bases. This CDR3 contains 15 residues. From germline, CDR1 is SEHNR and CDR2 FQNEAQ (reference sequence). The CDR3 reads CASSLGSSNTGELFF. CDR3 in DNA: TGTGCCAGCAGCCTAGGTAGCTCGAACACCGGGGAGCTGTTTTTT.

Only a few counts were recorded for this clone. The CDR3 spells CASSYKGADGYTF. In DNA form, the CDR3 reads TGTGCCAGCAGTTACAAGGGGGCGGATGGCTACACCTTC. V and J are TRBV6-6 and TRBJ1-2, with TRBD1 identical over 7 bases. The V and J ends lost 2 bases and 6 bases, in that order; junction bases with no gene match: 3. The CDR3 has 13 residues. In germline, CDR1 is MNHNY, CDR2 SVGAGI (reference sequence).

This rearrangement joins TRBV19 to TRBJ2-3; D possibly uses TRBD1 or TRBD2 (6 bases each). Deletions cut 10 bases from V and 2 bases from J, with 22 bases between. From germline, CDR1 is LNHDA and CDR2 SQIVND (reference sequence). The CDR3 runs 16 residues. The CDR3 loop reads CANQSSGGLNTDTQYF. CDR3 nucleotides: TGTGCCAATCAGTCCTCCGGGGGCCTTAACACAGATACGCAGTATTTT.

The V gene is TRBV7-2, the J gene TRBJ2-3, with TRBD2 matching 8 bases. CDR1 is SGHTA, CDR2 FQGNSA, per germline. The CDR3 loop spans 17 amino acids. V lost 2 bases to trimming and J lost 3 bases; unmatched junction nucleotides: 10. The CDR3: CASSLRGWPSGTDTQYF. The CDR3 DNA follows: TGTGCCAGCAGCTTACGAGGGTGGCCTAGCGGGACAGATACGCAGTATTTT.